The rows below give T cell receptor beta chains drawn from one sample of a study of metastatic and nonmetastatic thyroid tumors. TCRdb reanalyzed the PCR reads via MiXCR. Found here are about 21,000 clones, about 25% of them singletons; the top ten hold approximately 21%. Sequenced sample: blood. All receptors derive from a female donor with papillary thyroid cancer or a benign thyroid nodule (not recorded which). Some clones in this sample may be carry-over from other donors' samples. CDR3s include the opening cysteine and the closing phenylalanine or tryptophan. The D gene is left open where the match is weak. Rows may omit the clone size; those that give it use once, few, many or a size class.

cdr3_aa cdr3_nt j_call clone_size d_call v_call
CASSQDLARGTDTQYF TGCGCCAGCAGCCAAGATTTGGCCAGGGGAACAGATACGCAGTATTTT TRBJ2-3 . . TRBV4-3
CSVGGLAGDTDTQYF TGCAGCGTTGGGGGACTAGCGGGAGACACAGATACGCAGTATTTT TRBJ2-3 many TRBD2 TRBV29-1
CASSQGGGPNEQFF TGTGCCAGCAGCCAAGGGGGTGGACCAAATGAGCAGTTCTTC TRBJ2-1 . . TRBV4-2
CASGTGATSTDTQYF TGCGCCAGCGGAACAGGGGCCACTAGCACAGATACGCAGTATTTT TRBJ2-3 . TRBD1 TRBV5-1
CASSQGQGAYNEQFF TGCGCCAGCAGCCAAGGACAGGGGGCTTACAATGAGCAGTTCTTC TRBJ2-1 many TRBD1 TRBV4-1
CASSDGSGDDNDQFF TGTGCCAGCAGTGACGGGTCGGGAGACGACAATGATCAGTTCTTC TRBJ2-1 . . TRBV6-4
CASSTQGAIREKLFF TGTGCCAGCAGTACACAGGGGGCGATACGAGAAAAACTGTTTTTT TRBJ1-4 few TRBD1 TRBV2
CASSKLAGVAYEQYF TGTGCCAGCAGCAAACTAGCGGGAGTAGCTTACGAGCAGTACTTC TRBJ2-7 many TRBD2 TRBV5-5
CASSAPGLATINEQFF TGTGCCAGCAGTGCCCCGGGACTAGCGACAATCAATGAGCAGTTCTTC TRBJ2-1 . TRBD2 TRBV6-4
CASSQDRSNYGYTF TGTGCCAGCAGTCAAGACAGGTCCAACTATGGCTACACCTTC TRBJ1-2 few . TRBV2
CASRWWSYNEQFF TGTGCCAGCAGGTGGTGGTCCTACAATGAGCAGTTCTTC TRBJ2-1 . . TRBV5-6
CASSVEAGAHEQYF TGTGCCAGCAGCGTGGAAGCGGGAGCCCACGAGCAGTACTTC TRBJ2-7 few TRBD2 TRBV6-1
CASSLPRTGYVGQPQHF TGTGCCAGCAGTTTACCACGAACAGGGTACGTGGGTCAGCCCCAACATTTT TRBJ1-5 few . TRBV28
CSARGQGTEGEAFF TGCAGTGCTAGGGGACAGGGGACGGAGGGTGAAGCTTTCTTT TRBJ1-1 many TRBD1 TRBV20-1
CATLGTPNTEAFF TGTGCCACCTTGGGGACACCAAACACTGAAGCTTTCTTT TRBJ1-1 many . TRBV18
CASSLTQTGDGGGYTF TGTGCCAGCAGCTTGACACAAACAGGGGACGGCGGTGGCTACACCTTC TRBJ1-2 . TRBD1 TRBV11-2
CASSLSAADRGSDGYTF TGTGCCAGCAGTTTATCGGCCGCGGACAGGGGGTCGGATGGCTACACCTTC TRBJ1-2 few TRBD1 TRBV6-2/TRBV6-3
CASWGAANEKLFF TGTGCCAGTTGGGGGGCAGCTAATGAAAAACTGTTTTTT TRBJ1-4 many . TRBV28
CSARLTGGKNIQYF TGCAGTGCTAGGCTAACAGGGGGGAAAAACATTCAGTACTTC TRBJ2-4 medium-sized TRBD1 TRBV20-1
CASSSGGTSYEQYF TGCGCCAGCAGCAGCGGGGGGACCTCCTACGAGCAGTACTTC TRBJ2-7 . TRBD2 TRBV5-1
CASSLGVWGYTF TGCGCCAGCAGCTTGGGGGTGTGGGGCTACACCTTC TRBJ1-2 . . TRBV5-1
CASSLWSRVEAFF TGTGCCAGCAGCTTATGGTCTAGGGTTGAAGCTTTCTTT TRBJ1-1 many . TRBV11-1
CASSLMTGTYNEQFF TGTGCCAGTAGTTTAATGACAGGAACCTACAATGAGCAGTTCTTC TRBJ2-1 many . TRBV19
CSAGEGETQYF TGCAGTGCTGGAGAGGGGGAGACCCAGTACTTC TRBJ2-5 many . TRBV20-1
CASSEGTGNPANYGYTF TGTGCCAGCAGTGAAGGGACAGGAAACCCGGCTAACTATGGCTACACCTTC TRBJ1-2 few TRBD1 TRBV6-1
CASSEWGTYEQYF TGTGCCAGCAGTGAATGGGGGACCTACGAGCAGTACTTC TRBJ2-7 few . TRBV6-1
CASSTDRTYEQYF TGTGCCAGCTCAACGGACAGGACTTACGAGCAGTACTTC TRBJ2-7 many TRBD1 TRBV18
CASSPLGGSKRNTIYF TGTGCCAGCAGCCCACTGGGGGGGAGTAAGCGAAACACCATATATTTT TRBJ1-3 . . TRBV3-1
CASSFYSTEAFF TGTGCCAGTAGTTTCTACTCTACTGAAGCTTTCTTT TRBJ1-1 few . TRBV19
CASSPGQSSNEQFF TGCGCCAGCAGCCCGGGACAGAGCTCCAATGAGCAGTTCTTC TRBJ2-1 . TRBD1 TRBV5-1
CASKYGGGPGDGYTF TGTGCCAGCAAATATGGGGGGGGGCCAGGGGATGGCTACACCTTC TRBJ1-2 many . TRBV6-1
CASSVGLAGGLTDTQYF TGTGCCAGCAGTGTTGGACTAGCGGGAGGGCTGACAGATACGCAGTATTTT TRBJ2-3 many TRBD2 TRBV28
CASSRTGTGYGYTF TGTGCCAGCAGCCGGACCGGGACAGGGTATGGCTACACCTTC TRBJ1-2 many TRBD1 TRBV14
CASSPGGVFIQYF TGTGCCAGCAGCCCCGGAGGGGTATTCATTCAGTACTTC TRBJ2-4 many . TRBV7-2
CASSRTGSFEAFF TGTGCCAGCAGCCGGACAGGTTCGTTTGAAGCTTTCTTT TRBJ1-1 many TRBD1 TRBV7-2
CASGRVPEVSQVGYTF TGTGCCAGCGGTAGGGTTCCAGAAGTCTCCCAGGTTGGCTACACCTTC TRBJ1-2 many . TRBV27
CASIGGGDTQYF TGTGCCAGCATCGGGGGGGGAGATACGCAGTATTTT TRBJ2-3 many TRBD2 TRBV28
CASSYVPGYEQYF TGTGCCAGCAGTTACGTTCCGGGATACGAGCAGTACTTC TRBJ2-7 many . TRBV6-2/TRBV6-3
CASSLRTENSPLHF TGTGCCAGCAGTTTACGGACAGAGAATTCACCCCTCCACTTT TRBJ1-6 . . TRBV28
CASSGELAKNIQYF TGTGCCAGCAGCGGGGAACTAGCCAAAAACATTCAGTACTTC TRBJ2-4 many . TRBV6-1